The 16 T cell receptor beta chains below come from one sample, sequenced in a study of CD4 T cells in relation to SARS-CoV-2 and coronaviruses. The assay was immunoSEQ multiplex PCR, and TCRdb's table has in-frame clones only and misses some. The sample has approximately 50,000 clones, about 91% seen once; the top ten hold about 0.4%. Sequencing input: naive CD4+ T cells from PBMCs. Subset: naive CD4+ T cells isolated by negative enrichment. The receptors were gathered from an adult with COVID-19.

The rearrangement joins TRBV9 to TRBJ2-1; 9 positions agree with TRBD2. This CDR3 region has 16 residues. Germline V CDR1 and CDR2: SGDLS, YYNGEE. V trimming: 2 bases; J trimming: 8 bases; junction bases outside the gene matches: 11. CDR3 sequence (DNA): TGTGCCAGCAGCGTGGGGACTAGCCCCTATTCGGATGAGCAGTTCTTC. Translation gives CASSVGTSPYSDEQFF.

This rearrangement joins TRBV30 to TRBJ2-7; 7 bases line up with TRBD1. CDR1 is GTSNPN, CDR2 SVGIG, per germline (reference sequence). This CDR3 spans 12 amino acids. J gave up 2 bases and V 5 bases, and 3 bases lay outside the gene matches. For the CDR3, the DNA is TGTGCCTGGGTGGGACAGACCTACGAGCAGTACTTC. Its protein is CAWVGQTYEQYF.

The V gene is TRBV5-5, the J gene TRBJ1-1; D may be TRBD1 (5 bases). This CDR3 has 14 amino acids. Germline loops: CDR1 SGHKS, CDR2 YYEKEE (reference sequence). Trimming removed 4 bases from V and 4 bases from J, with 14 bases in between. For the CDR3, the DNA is TGTGCCAGCAGCCGAGGGGTTTGGGTCACTGAAGCTTTCTTT. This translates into CASSRGVWVTEAFF. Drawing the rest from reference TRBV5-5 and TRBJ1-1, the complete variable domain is DAGVTQSPTHLIKTRGQQVTLRCSPISGHKSVSWYQQVLGQGPQFIFQYYEKEERGRGNFPDRFSARQFPNYSSELNVNALLLGDSALYLCASSRGVWVTEAFFGQGTRLTVV.

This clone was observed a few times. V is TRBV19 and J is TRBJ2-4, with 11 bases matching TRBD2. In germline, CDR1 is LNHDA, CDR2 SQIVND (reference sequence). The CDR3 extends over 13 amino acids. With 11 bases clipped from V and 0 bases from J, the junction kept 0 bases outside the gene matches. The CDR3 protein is CAGLAGAKNIQYF. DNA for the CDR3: TGTGCCGGACTAGCGGGAGCCAAAAACATTCAGTACTTC.

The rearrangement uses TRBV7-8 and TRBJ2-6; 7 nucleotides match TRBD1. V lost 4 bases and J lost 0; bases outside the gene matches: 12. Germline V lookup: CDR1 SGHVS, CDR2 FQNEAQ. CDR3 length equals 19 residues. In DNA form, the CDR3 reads TGTGCCAGCAGCTGGGTGGGACAGACAGCAAACTCTGGGGCCAACGTCCTGACTTTC. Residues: CASSWVGQTANSGANVLTF.

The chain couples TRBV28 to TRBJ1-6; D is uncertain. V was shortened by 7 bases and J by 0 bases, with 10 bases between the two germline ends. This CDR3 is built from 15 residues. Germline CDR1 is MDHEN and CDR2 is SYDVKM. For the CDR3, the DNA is TGTGCCAGCATTCTTACGAACTCCTATAATTCACCCCTCCACTTT. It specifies CASILTNSYNSPLHF.

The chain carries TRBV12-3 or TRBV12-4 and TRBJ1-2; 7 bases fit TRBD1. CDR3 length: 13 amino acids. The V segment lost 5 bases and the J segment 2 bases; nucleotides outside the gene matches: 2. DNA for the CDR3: TGTGCCAGCAGTCACAGGGGAAACTATGGCTACACCTTC. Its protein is CASSHRGNYGYTF.

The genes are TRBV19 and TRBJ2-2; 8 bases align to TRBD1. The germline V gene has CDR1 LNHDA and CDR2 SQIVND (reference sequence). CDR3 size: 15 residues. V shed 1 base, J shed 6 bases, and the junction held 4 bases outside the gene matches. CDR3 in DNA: TGTGCCAGTAGTATAGTACAGGGGGTAGCCGGGGAGCTGTTTTTT. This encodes CASSIVQGVAGELFF.

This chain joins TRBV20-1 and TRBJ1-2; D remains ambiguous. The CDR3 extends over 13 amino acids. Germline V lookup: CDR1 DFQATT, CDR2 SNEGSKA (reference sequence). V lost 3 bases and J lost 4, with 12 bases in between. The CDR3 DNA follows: TGCAGTGCTAGTGGCGGTGAGCGCTATGGCTACACCTTC. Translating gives CSASGGERYGYTF.

CDR3 amino acids: CASSGIRRLETQYF. CDR3 in DNA: TGTGCCAGCAGTGGGATTCGGCGGTTAGAGACCCAGTACTTC. The rearrangement joins TRBV28 to TRBJ2-5, with D uncertain. V gave up 5 bases and J gave up 4 bases, with 14 bases separating them. The CDR3 totals 14 residues. The V gene's germline CDR1 is MDHEN and CDR2 SYDVKM.

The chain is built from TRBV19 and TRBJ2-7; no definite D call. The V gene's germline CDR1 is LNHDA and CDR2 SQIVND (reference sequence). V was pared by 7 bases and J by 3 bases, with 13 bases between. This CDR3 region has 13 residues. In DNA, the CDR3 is TGTGCCAGTATATCCGGTCAGGACTACGAGCAGTACTTC. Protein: CASISGQDYEQYF.

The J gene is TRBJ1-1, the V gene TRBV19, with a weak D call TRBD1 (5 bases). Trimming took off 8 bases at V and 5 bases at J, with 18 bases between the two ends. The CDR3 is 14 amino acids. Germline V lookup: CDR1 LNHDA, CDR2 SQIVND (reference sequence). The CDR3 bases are TGTGCCAGTGAAACTGCCGGGGGAGGTACTGAAGCTTTCTTT. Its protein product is CASETAGGGTEAFF.

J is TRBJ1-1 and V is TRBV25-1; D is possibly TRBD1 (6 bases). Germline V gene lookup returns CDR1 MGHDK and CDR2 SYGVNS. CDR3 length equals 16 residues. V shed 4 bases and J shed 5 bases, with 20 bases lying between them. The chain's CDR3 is CASSAIGTRGRTEAFF. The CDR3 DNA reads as TGTGCCAGCAGTGCTATAGGCACTCGGGGGCGGACTGAAGCTTTCTTT.

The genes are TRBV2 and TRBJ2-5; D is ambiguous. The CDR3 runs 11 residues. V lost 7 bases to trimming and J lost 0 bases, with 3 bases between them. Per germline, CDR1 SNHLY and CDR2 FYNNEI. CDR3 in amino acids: CASMYQETQYF. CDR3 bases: TGTGCCAGCATGTACCAAGAGACCCAGTACTTC.

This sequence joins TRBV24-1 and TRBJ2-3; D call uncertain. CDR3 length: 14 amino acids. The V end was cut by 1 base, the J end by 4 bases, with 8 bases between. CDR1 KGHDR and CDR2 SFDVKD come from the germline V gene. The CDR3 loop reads CATSDFSRPDTQYF. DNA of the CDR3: TGTGCCACCAGTGATTTTTCTCGACCAGATACGCAGTATTTT.

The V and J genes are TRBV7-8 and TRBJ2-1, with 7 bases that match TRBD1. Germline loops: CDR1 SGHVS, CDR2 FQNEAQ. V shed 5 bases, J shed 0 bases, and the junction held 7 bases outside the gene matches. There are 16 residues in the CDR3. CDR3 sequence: CASSPLQGLSYNEQFF. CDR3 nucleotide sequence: TGTGCCAGCAGCCCATTACAGGGGCTCTCCTACAATGAGCAGTTCTTC. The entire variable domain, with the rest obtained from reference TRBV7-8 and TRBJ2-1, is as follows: GAGVSQSPRYKVAKRGQDVALRCDPISGHVSLFWYQQALGQGPEFLTYFQNEAQLDKSGLPSDRFFAERPEGSVSTLKIQRTQQEDSAVYLCASSPLQGLSYNEQFFGPGTRLTVL.